Following are 27 T cell receptor beta chains from one sample sequenced in a study of beta chain features in type 1 diabetes. All of the isolated RNA was reverse transcribed, so expressed TCRB transcripts were sequenced. TCRdb's table, derived via immunoSEQ multiplex PCR, lists solely in-frame clones and lacks some. Here the sample spans roughly 40,000 clones, more than 40% being singletons. The sample consisted of central memory CD4+ T cells from blood. The origin of the receptors is a woman in her late teens or twenties in good health.

The CDR3 bases are TGCGCCAGCACCGAACACCTACTAGCGGGAGGCGGCGAGACCCAGTACTTC. Protein sequence: CASTEHLLAGGGETQYF. This chain uses TRBV4-1 with TRBJ2-5; 12 bases align to TRBD2. The CDR3 runs to 17 residues. Trimming removed 7 bases from V and 5 bases from J; junction bases left unmatched: 14. From germline, CDR1 is MGHRA and CDR2 YSYEKL.

The rearrangement links TRBV27 to TRBJ2-1; D not resolved. Germline V gives CDR1 MNHEY, CDR2 SMNVEV (reference sequence). Trimming left V 2 bases short and J 10 bases short, with 15 bases between. This CDR3 has 14 residues. The CDR3 nucleotides read TGTGCCAGCAGTTTAATAACACCTCCATCGGAGCAGTTCTTC. It specifies CASSLITPPSEQFF.

In DNA form, the CDR3 reads TGCAGTGCCTTGGGAGCCGATGAGCAGTTCTTC. This translates into CSALGADEQFF. V gene TRBV20-1 combines with J gene TRBJ2-1; D is possibly TRBD2 (5 bases). The length of the CDR3 is 11 residues. CDR1 is DFQATT and CDR2 is SNEGSKA in the germline V gene (reference sequence). The germline V and J ends were trimmed by 6 bases and 8 bases, with 11 bases remaining between them.

The gene calls are TRBV18 and TRBJ2-5, with 7 bases fitting TRBD1. From germline, CDR1 is KGHSH and CDR2 LQKENI. Losses at the gene ends were 3 bases for V and 0 bases for J; bases not matched to a gene: 4. This CDR3 spans 15 amino acids. DNA for the CDR3: TGTGCCAGCTCACCCGACAGGGCCTACCAAGAGACCCAGTACTTC. Protein sequence: CASSPDRAYQETQYF.

The V and J genes are TRBV18 and TRBJ1-3; 8 nucleotides line up with TRBD1. Per germline, CDR1 KGHSH and CDR2 LQKENI. The CDR3 totals 16 residues. After removal of 3 bases from V and 0 bases from J, the junction contained 4 bases not matched to a gene. The CDR3 DNA follows: TGTGCCAGCTCACCCGGACAGGGAGGCTCTGGAAACACCATATATTTT. Translating gives CASSPGQGGSGNTIYF.

The chain is built from TRBV19 and TRBJ1-5; TRBD1 aligns across 9 bases. The V gene's germline CDR1 is LNHDA and CDR2 SQIVND (reference sequence). This CDR3 is built from 15 residues. The junction had 10 bases not matched to a gene; V was cut back by 9 bases and J by 4 bases. CDR3 protein: CASLPGTGSNQPQHF. In DNA, the CDR3 is TGTGCCAGCCTCCCCGGGACAGGGAGTAATCAGCCCCAGCATTTT.

The chain links TRBV7-2 to TRBJ1-2; tentatively, D is TRBD1 (6 bases). CDR3 length: 14 residues. From germline, CDR1 is SGHTA and CDR2 FQGNSA. V dropped 3 bases and J dropped 3 bases, with 11 bases sitting between them. CDR3 sequence reads: CASSLGSGDYGYTF. Here the CDR3 DNA reads TGTGCCAGCAGCTTGGGGTCAGGGGACTATGGCTACACCTTC.

The chain recombines TRBV19 with TRBJ2-5; D perhaps matches TRBD1 (6 bases). Germline lookup yields CDR1 LNHDA and CDR2 SQIVND (reference sequence). Trimming pared 3 bases from V and 4 bases from J, leaving 15 bases between. The CDR3 is 15 residues long. The CDR3 sequence: CASSITAGAGETQYF. In nucleotides, the CDR3 is TGTGCCAGTAGTATCACAGCAGGGGCGGGAGAGACCCAGTACTTC.

The J gene is TRBJ2-3, the V gene TRBV7-9, with 7 bases that match TRBD2. CDR3 length: 15 amino acids. CDR1 is SEHNR and CDR2 is FQNEAQ in the germline V gene (reference sequence). Trimming removed 8 bases from V and 6 bases from J; junction bases left unmatched: 14. In DNA, the CDR3 is TGTGCCAGCTCCACGCCCTCGGGGAGGGCGGATACGCAGTATTTT. The encoded protein is CASSTPSGRADTQYF.

This clone has a single count. The genes are TRBV5-5 and TRBJ2-7; 14 bases map to TRBD2. With 0 bases clipped from V and 4 bases from J, the junction kept 3 bases outside the gene matches. There are 16 residues in the CDR3. The germline CDR1 and CDR2 sequences are SGHKS and YYEKEE (reference sequence). The CDR3 nucleotides read TGTGCCAGCAGCTTGGAGGGGACTAGCGGGAGTTACGAGCAGTACTTC. This translates into CASSLEGTSGSYEQYF.

J is TRBJ2-7 and V is TRBV2, with 7 positions matching TRBD1. The CDR3 is 15 amino acids. The germline V gene encodes CDR1 SNHLY and CDR2 FYNNEI. The J segment lost 0 bases and the V segment lost 5 bases, leaving 7 bases of the junction unmatched. CDR3 nucleotide sequence: TGTGCCAGCAGTTCCCCGGGACAGCTCTCCTACGAGCAGTACTTC. It encodes CASSSPGQLSYEQYF. Together with reference TRBV2 and TRBJ2-7, the CDR3 gives the full variable domain: EPEVTQTPSHQVTQMGQEVILRCVPISNHLYFYWYRQILGQKVEFLVSFYNNEISEKSEIFDDQFSVERPDGSNFTLKIRSTKLEDSAMYFCASSSPGQLSYEQYFGPGTRLTVT.

The chain uses TRBV11-2 and TRBJ2-5, with TRBD2 identical over 10 bases. This CDR3 has 15 amino acids. Per germline, CDR1 SGHAT and CDR2 FQNNGV. With V trimmed by 5 bases and J by 5 bases, 8 bases remained unmatched. The CDR3 DNA is TGTGCCAGCAGCCCTAGCGGGGGCCCTCGGGAGACCCAGTACTTC. The encoded protein is CASSPSGGPRETQYF.

The chain links TRBV6-5 to TRBJ2-5; TRBD2 matches 9 bases. V gave up 7 bases and J gave up 1 base; unmatched junction bases: 7. Germline CDR1 and CDR2: MNHEY and SVGAGI. The CDR3 covers 15 residues. CDR3 region: CASNSRRGGQETQYF. CDR3 nucleotides: TGTGCCAGCAACTCGAGGCGGGGGGGCCAAGAGACCCAGTACTTC.

The chain couples TRBV27 to TRBJ1-5; 7 nucleotides align to TRBD1. The V and J ends lost 6 bases and 2 bases, in that order; junction bases with no gene match: 7. The CDR3 spans 15 residues. The germline V gene has CDR1 MNHEY and CDR2 SMNVEV (reference sequence). DNA for the CDR3: TGTGCCAGCAGCCAAGGGGGCTCGGGCAATCAGCCCCAGCATTTT. Protein: CASSQGGSGNQPQHF.

The CDR3 bases are TGTGCCAGCAGCGTAGGGCGGGGATACACAGATACGCAGTATTTT. The encoded protein is CASSVGRGYTDTQYF. This chain joins TRBV9 and TRBJ2-3; D perhaps matches TRBD2 (6 bases). Germline loops: CDR1 SGDLS, CDR2 YYNGEE. The V gene lost 0 bases and the J gene lost 2 bases, with 10 bases spanning the gap. The CDR3 runs 15 residues.

Of note for this clone: Other DNA sequences from this sample encode an identical CDR3 as well. This chain joins TRBV7-2 and TRBJ2-5, with D perhaps TRBD1 or TRBD2 (6 bases each). The CDR3 has 14 residues. The germline gives CDR1 SGHTA, CDR2 FQGNSA. Between the trimmed V and J ends, which lost 5 bases and 1 base, there was a span of 11 bases. CDR3 sequence (DNA): TGTGCCAGCAGCCTAGGGGGACTCCAAGAGACCCAGTACTTC. It is translated as CASSLGGLQETQYF. Together with reference TRBV7-2 and TRBJ2-5, the CDR3 gives the full variable domain: GAGVSQSPSNKVTEKGKDVELRCDPISGHTALYWYRQSLGQGLEFLIYFQGNSAPDKSGLPSDRFSAERTGGSVSTLTIQRTQQEDSAVYLCASSLGGLQETQYFGPGTRLLVL.

This clone has just a few counts. This chain links TRBV19 with TRBJ2-5; weak D call: TRBD2 (5 bases). The germline V and J ends were trimmed by 3 bases and 6 bases, with 14 bases remaining between them. This CDR3 is built from 14 residues. Germline V lookup: CDR1 LNHDA, CDR2 SQIVND (reference sequence). The CDR3 spells CASSIGEGTKTQYF. CDR3 DNA: TGTGCCAGTAGTATTGGAGAGGGTACGAAGACCCAGTACTTC.

The V call is TRBV5-1, the J call TRBJ2-1, with TRBD2 matching over 12 bases. Trimming took 0 bases from V and 9 from J; bases not matched to a gene: 7. From germline, CDR1 is SGHRS and CDR2 YFSETQ. The CDR3 extends over 16 amino acids. The CDR3 region has the DNA TGCGCCAGCAGCTTGGTAGCTAGCGGGGGGGCCGGTGAGCAGTTCTTC. It encodes CASSLVASGGAGEQFF.

This clone has more than one count but fewer than ten. The rearrangement links TRBV9 to TRBJ2-5; maybe TRBD2 (5 bases). The CDR3 contains 13 residues. V dropped 4 bases and J dropped 4 bases, with 11 bases sitting between them. Germline CDR1 reads SGDLS; CDR2 reads YYNGEE. CDR3 in amino acids: CASSPRDTETQYF. The DNA of the CDR3 is TGTGCCAGCAGCCCCCGGGATACAGAGACCCAGTACTTC.

V gene TRBV6-5 combines with J gene TRBJ2-1; possibly TRBD2 for D (5 bases). V was cut by 5 bases and J by 7 bases, with 6 bases left in between. Germline CDR1 MNHEY, CDR2 SVGAGI. The CDR3 is 11 amino acids. For the CDR3, the DNA is TGTGCCAGCAGTGGACTGAATGAGCAGTTCTTC. It specifies CASSGLNEQFF.

This sequence joins TRBV27 and TRBJ1-5; 7 nucleotides line up with TRBD1. Unmatched junction bases numbered 7, after V lost 3 bases and J lost 2 bases. There are 16 residues in the CDR3. Germline V gene data show CDR1 as MNHEY and CDR2 as SMNVEV (reference sequence). CDR3 loop: CASSFAGQSGNQPQHF. As DNA, the CDR3 is TGTGCCAGCAGTTTTGCGGGACAGTCAGGCAATCAGCCCCAGCATTTT.

The chain employs TRBV5-1 and TRBJ2-2, with 7 nucleotides matching TRBD1. Germline V gene data show CDR1 as SGHRS and CDR2 as YFSETQ. J was trimmed by 5 bases and V by 4 bases; bases with no gene match: 11. The CDR3 sequence is 16 residues long. CDR3 loop: CASSPGTVGWTGELFF. As DNA, the CDR3 is TGCGCCAGCAGCCCTGGGACAGTGGGTTGGACCGGGGAGCTGTTTTTT. Full variable domain (rest looked up from reference TRBV5-1 and TRBJ2-2): KAGVTQTPRYLIKTRGQQVTLSCSPISGHRSVSWYQQTPGQGLQFLFEYFSETQRNKGNFPGRFSGRQFSNSRSEMNVSTLELGDSALYLCASSPGTVGWTGELFFGEGSRLTVL.

The rearrangement joins TRBV7-3 to TRBJ2-3, with 9 bases aligning to TRBD1. The CDR3 is made up of 16 amino acids. CDR1 SGHTA and CDR2 FQGTGA come from the germline V gene. The J segment lost 3 bases and the V segment lost 3 bases, leaving 7 bases of the junction unmatched. The CDR3 nucleotides are TGTGCCAGCAGCTTCCCGGGACAGGGAGTAACAGATACGCAGTATTTT. The encoded protein is CASSFPGQGVTDTQYF.

This clone was picked up a small number of times. The CDR3 DNA follows: TGCAGCGCCGATCCGGCAGATACGCAGTATTTT. It yields the protein CSADPADTQYF. The V gene is TRBV29-1, the J gene TRBJ2-3, with D uncertain. Germline CDR1 reads SQVTM; CDR2 reads ANQGSEA. The CDR3 has 11 residues. Trimming shortened V by 7 bases and J by 4 bases, and 9 bases separated the two germline ends.

This chain joins TRBV5-1 and TRBJ2-1; 12 nucleotides line up with TRBD1. Germline V CDR1 and CDR2: SGHRS, YFSETQ. V gave up 2 bases and J gave up 6 bases; unmatched junction bases: 3. The CDR3 runs 15 residues. CDR3 residues: CASSFPGQGANEQFF. CDR3 nucleotide sequence: TGCGCCAGCAGCTTTCCGGGACAGGGGGCCAATGAGCAGTTCTTC.

This chain connects TRBV30 to TRBJ2-1; TRBD2 aligns across 15 bases. The CDR3 loop spans 15 amino acids. Germline CDR1 is GTSNPN and CDR2 is SVGIG (reference sequence). V gave up 7 bases and J gave up 8 bases; unmatched junction bases: 9. CDR3 DNA: TGTGCCTCTAGGGGACTAGCGGGAGGATCACATGAGCAGTTCTTC. It yields the protein CASRGLAGGSHEQFF.

The chain links TRBV30 to TRBJ1-1; D is perhaps TRBD1 (6 bases). Trimming shortened V by 4 bases and J by 0 bases, and 9 bases separated the two germline ends. Germline CDR1 reads GTSNPN; CDR2 reads SVGIG (reference sequence). This CDR3 region has 13 residues. The CDR3 reads CAWNRDLNTEAFF. Written as DNA, the CDR3 is TGTGCCTGGAACAGGGACCTGAACACTGAAGCTTTCTTT. The full variable domain, its missing parts supplied by reference TRBV30 and TRBJ1-1, is SQTIHQWPATLVQPVGSPLSLECTVEGTSNPNLYWYRQAAGRGLQLLFYSVGIGQISSEVPQNLSASRPQDRQFILSSKKLLLSDSGFYLCAWNRDLNTEAFFGQGTRLTVV.